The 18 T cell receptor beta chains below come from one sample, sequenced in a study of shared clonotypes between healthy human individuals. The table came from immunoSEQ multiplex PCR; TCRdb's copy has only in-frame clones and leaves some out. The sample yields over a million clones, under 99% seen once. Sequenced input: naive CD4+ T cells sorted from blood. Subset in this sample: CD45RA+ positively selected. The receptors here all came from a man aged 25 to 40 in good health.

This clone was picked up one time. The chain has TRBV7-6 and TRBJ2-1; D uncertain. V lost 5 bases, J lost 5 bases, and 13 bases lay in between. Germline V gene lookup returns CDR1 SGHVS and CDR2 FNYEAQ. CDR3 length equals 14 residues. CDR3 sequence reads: CASSPIMVHNEQFF. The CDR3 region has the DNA TGTGCCAGCAGCCCAATTATGGTCCACAATGAGCAGTTCTTC.

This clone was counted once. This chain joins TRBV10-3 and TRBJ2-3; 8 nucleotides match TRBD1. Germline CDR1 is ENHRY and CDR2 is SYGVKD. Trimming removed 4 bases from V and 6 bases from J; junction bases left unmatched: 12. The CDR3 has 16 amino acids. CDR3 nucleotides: TGTGCCATCAGTGGCTTCCGGGGACAGGCTCGGGATACGCAGTATTTT. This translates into CAISGFRGQARDTQYF.

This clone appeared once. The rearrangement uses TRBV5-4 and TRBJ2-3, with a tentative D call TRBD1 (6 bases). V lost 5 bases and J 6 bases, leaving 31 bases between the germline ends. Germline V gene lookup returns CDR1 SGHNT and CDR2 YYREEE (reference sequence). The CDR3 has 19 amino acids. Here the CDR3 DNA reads TGTGCCAGCAGTCCAATTAAGTGGGGACACACCCAAAAAGGGGATACGCAGTATTTT. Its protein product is CASSPIKWGHTQKGDTQYF.

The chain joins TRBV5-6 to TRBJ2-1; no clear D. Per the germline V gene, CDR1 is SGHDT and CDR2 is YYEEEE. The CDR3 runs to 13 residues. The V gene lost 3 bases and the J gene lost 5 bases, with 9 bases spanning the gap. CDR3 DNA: TGTGCCAGCAGCTCGGATAAGCACAATGAGCAGTTCTTC. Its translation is CASSSDKHNEQFF.

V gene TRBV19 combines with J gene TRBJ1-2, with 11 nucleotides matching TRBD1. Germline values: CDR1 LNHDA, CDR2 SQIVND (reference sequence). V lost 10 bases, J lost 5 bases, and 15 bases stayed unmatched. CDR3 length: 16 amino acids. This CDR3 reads CATSRAGQGVGYGYTF. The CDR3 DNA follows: TGTGCCACCTCGAGAGCGGGACAGGGGGTAGGGTATGGCTACACCTTC.

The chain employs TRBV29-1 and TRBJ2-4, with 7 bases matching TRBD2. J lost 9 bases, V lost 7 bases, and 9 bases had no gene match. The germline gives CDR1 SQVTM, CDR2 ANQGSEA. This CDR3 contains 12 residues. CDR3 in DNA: TGCAGCGGGACTAGAGGTTTGGGCATTCAGTACTTC. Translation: CSGTRGLGIQYF.

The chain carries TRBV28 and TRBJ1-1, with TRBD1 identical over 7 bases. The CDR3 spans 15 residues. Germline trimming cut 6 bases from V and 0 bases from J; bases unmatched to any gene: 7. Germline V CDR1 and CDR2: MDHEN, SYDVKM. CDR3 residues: CASSVEGQLNTEAFF. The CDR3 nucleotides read TGTGCCAGCAGCGTGGAGGGACAGCTGAACACTGAAGCTTTCTTT.

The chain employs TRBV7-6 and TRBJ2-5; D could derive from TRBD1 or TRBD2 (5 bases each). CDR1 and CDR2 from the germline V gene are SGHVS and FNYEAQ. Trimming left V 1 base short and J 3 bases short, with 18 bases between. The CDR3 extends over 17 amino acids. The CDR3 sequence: CASSLGVGGTTKETQYF. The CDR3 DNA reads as TGTGCCAGCAGCTTAGGGGTTGGTGGGACGACCAAAGAGACCCAGTACTTC.

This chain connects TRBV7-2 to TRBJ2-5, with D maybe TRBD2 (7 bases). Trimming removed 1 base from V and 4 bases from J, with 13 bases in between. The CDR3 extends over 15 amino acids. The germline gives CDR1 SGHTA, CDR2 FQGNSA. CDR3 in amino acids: CASSLVGGGGETQYF. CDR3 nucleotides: TGTGCCAGCAGCTTAGTGGGGGGAGGGGGAGAGACCCAGTACTTC.

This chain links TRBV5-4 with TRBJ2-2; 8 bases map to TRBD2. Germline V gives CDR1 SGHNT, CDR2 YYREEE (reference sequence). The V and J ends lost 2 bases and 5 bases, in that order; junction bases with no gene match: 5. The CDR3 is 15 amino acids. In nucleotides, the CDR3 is TGTGCCAGCAGCTTAATCGGGAGGGCGACCGGGGAGCTGTTTTTT. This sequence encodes CASSLIGRATGELFF.

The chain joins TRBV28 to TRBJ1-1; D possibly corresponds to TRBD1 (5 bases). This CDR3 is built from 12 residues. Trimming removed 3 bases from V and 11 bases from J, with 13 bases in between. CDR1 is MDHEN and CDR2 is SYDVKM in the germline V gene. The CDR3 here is CASSLVTDLAFF. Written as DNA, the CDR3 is TGTGCCAGCAGTTTGGTGACAGACCTGGCTTTCTTT.

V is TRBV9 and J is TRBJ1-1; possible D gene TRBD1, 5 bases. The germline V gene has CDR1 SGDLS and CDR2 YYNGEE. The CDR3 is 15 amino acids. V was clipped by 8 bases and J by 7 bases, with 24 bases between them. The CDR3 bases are TGTGCCAGTAAACCCACCGGGACGTTAAGTCATGAAGCTTTCTTT. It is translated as CASKPTGTLSHEAFF.

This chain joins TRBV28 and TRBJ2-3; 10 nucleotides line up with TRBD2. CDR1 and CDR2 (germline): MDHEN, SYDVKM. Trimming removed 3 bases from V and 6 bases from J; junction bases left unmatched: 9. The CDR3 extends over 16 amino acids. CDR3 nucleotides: TGTGCCAGCAGTTTCGGGACTAGCGCCCGTGGGGATACGCAGTATTTT. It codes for CASSFGTSARGDTQYF.

CDR3 in DNA: TGTGCCAGCGAGGAGGGGGGCGGGAGCAGGGGTCGTTATGGTGAGCAGTACTTC. This translates into CASEEGGGSRGRYGEQYF. The chain recombines TRBV25-1 with TRBJ2-7; D possibly corresponds to TRBD2 (7 bases). V lost 8 bases and J lost 7, with 33 bases in between. There are 18 residues in the CDR3. Germline values: CDR1 MGHDK, CDR2 SYGVNS.

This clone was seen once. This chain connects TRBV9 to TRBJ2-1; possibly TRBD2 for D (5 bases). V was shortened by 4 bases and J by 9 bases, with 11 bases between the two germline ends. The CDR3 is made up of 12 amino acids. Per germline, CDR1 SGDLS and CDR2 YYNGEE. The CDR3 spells CASSKSGSEQFF. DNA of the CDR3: TGTGCCAGCAGCAAATCGGGGAGTGAGCAGTTCTTC.

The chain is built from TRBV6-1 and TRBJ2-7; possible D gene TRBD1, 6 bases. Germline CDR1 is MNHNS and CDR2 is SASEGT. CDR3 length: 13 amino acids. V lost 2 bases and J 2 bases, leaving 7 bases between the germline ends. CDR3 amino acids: CASSEHRAYEQYF. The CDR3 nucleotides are TGTGCCAGCAGTGAACACAGGGCCTACGAGCAGTACTTC.

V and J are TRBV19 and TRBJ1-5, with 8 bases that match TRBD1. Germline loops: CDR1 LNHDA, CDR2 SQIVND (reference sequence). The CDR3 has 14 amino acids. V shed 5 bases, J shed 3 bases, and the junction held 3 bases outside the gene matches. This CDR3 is CASSWTGINQPQHF. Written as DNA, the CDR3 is TGTGCCAGTAGTTGGACAGGGATCAATCAGCCCCAGCATTTT.

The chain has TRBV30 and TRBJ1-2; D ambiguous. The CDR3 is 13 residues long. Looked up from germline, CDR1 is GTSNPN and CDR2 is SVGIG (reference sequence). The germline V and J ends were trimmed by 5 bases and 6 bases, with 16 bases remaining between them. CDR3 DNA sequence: TGTGCCTGGGGAAGGCGGGTTTTGGATGGCTACACCTTC. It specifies CAWGRRVLDGYTF.